One sample yielded the 10 T cell receptor beta chains listed below, sequenced in a study of cytomegalovirus exposure and HLA in healthy donors. The primer mix had 60 Vbeta and 13 Jbeta primers. Some clones are missing from TCRdb's copy, which holds only in-frame ones; the method was immunoSEQ multiplex PCR. The sample shows approximately 150,000 clones, 80% of them seen only once. Sequenced material: PBMCs. All receptors derive from a woman aged 35 to 49 in good health and CMV-seronegative.

In its sample, this clone was seen once. The chain has TRBV4-3 and TRBJ2-3, with D possibly TRBD2 on 6 matching bases. Germline CDR1 and CDR2: LGHNA and YSLEER. V was trimmed by 0 bases and J by 6 bases, leaving 16 bases between them. The length of the CDR3 is 16 residues. As DNA, the CDR3 is TGCGCCAGCAGCCAAGATTGGGGCGGGGCAGGGGATACGCAGTATTTT. It is translated as CASSQDWGGAGDTQYF.

This sequence joins TRBV27 and TRBJ2-7; perhaps TRBD2 as D (5 bases). This CDR3 has 15 residues. V lost 2 bases and J 5 bases, leaving 16 bases between the germline ends. Germline CDR1 is MNHEY and CDR2 is SMNVEV (reference sequence). In DNA form, the CDR3 reads TGTGCCAGCAGTTTACTAGGACTTGCCCCGGACGAGCAGTACTTC. As protein: CASSLLGLAPDEQYF.

There are a few counts of this clone. The chain uses TRBV5-1 and TRBJ1-5; 7 bases map to TRBD1. Trimming cost V 0 bases and J 2 bases; bases outside gene matches: 2. The germline V gene encodes CDR1 SGHRS and CDR2 YFSETQ. The CDR3 sequence is 15 residues long. Here the CDR3 DNA reads TGCGCCAGCAGCTTGGAGGGGGCTGGCAATCAGCCCCAGCATTTT. Translated, it gives CASSLEGAGNQPQHF.

CDR3 amino acids: CASSVLSTNRGNYGYTF. For the CDR3, the DNA is TGTGCCAGCAGCGTACTTTCGACTAACAGAGGGAACTATGGCTACACCTTC. The chain couples TRBV9 to TRBJ1-2; D is uncertain. The V and J ends lost 1 base and 2 bases respectively, with 18 bases between them. The CDR3 length is 17 residues. Looked up from germline, CDR1 is SGDLS and CDR2 is YYNGEE. Combining the CDR3 with reference TRBV9 and TRBJ1-2 gives the whole variable domain DSGVTQTPKHLITATGQRVTLRCSPRSGDLSVYWYQQSLDQGLQFLIQYYNGEERAKGNILERFSAQQFPDLHSELNLSSLELGDSALYFCASSVLSTNRGNYGYTFGSGTRLTVV.

V and J are TRBV7-2 and TRBJ1-1; D may be TRBD1 (6 bases). Germline CDR1 and CDR2: SGHTA and FQGNSA. This CDR3 has 13 amino acids. V lost 2 bases and J 10 bases, leaving 14 bases between the germline ends. CDR3: CASSLSQGLGAFF. DNA for the CDR3: TGTGCCAGCAGCTTATCCCAGGGGCTTGGAGCTTTCTTT.

This chain connects TRBV13 to TRBJ2-2; TRBD2 matches 13 bases. Germline V gene sequence: CDR1 PRHDT, CDR2 FYEKMQ (reference sequence). With V trimmed by 0 bases and J by 5 bases, 12 bases remained unmatched. The CDR3 loop spans 20 amino acids. CDR3: CASSLGLPGLAGEETGELFF. CDR3 in DNA: TGTGCCAGCAGCTTAGGACTCCCCGGACTAGCGGGAGAGGAGACCGGGGAGCTGTTTTTT.

V usage is TRBV28 and J usage is TRBJ1-6; D gene unclear. Trimming removed 8 bases from V and 7 bases from J, with 6 bases in between. The CDR3 runs to 11 residues. From germline, CDR1 is MDHEN and CDR2 SYDVKM. This CDR3 is CASAGNSPLHF. CDR3 DNA sequence: TGTGCCAGCGCGGGGAATTCACCCCTCCACTTT.

The J gene is TRBJ2-1, the V gene TRBV5-4; 8 nucleotides align to TRBD2. Looked up from germline, CDR1 is SGHNT and CDR2 is YYREEE (reference sequence). The CDR3 loop spans 17 amino acids. After removal of 0 bases from V and 1 base from J, the junction contained 6 bases not matched to a gene. The CDR3 region is CASSLALSGGSYNEQFF. DNA of the CDR3: TGTGCCAGCAGCTTGGCCCTGAGCGGGGGTTCCTACAATGAGCAGTTCTTC.

Concerning this clone itself: Other DNA sequences in the same sample also yield this CDR3. This chain links TRBV10-3 with TRBJ2-7; 8 bases are shared with TRBD1. The germline CDR1 and CDR2 sequences are ENHRY and SYGVKD. V shed 4 bases and J 4 bases; nucleotides not matched to a gene: 6. The CDR3 runs to 14 residues. This CDR3 reads CAISAGTGSYEQYF. CDR3 DNA: TGTGCCATCAGTGCCGGGACAGGATCATACGAGCAGTACTTC.

The rearrangement uses TRBV6-1 and TRBJ1-2, with 9 nucleotides matching TRBD1. The CDR3 runs to 13 residues. Trimming at V came to 4 bases and at J to 9 bases, leaving 6 bases not matched to a gene. Germline assignment: CDR1 MNHNS and CDR2 SASEGT. The CDR3 DNA is TGTGCCAGCAGTGGGGGACAGGGATATAGCTACACCTTC. It yields the protein CASSGGQGYSYTF.